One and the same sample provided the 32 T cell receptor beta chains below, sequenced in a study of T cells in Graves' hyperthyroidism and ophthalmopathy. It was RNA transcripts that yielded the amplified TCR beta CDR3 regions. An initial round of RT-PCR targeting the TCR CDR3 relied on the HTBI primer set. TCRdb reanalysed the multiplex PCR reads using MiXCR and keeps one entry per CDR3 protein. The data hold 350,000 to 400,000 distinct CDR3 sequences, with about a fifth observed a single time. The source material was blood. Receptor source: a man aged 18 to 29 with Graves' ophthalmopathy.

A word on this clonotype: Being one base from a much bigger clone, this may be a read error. The CDR3 bases are TGTGCCATCAGGGGGACAGGGGGCGCTCAGCCCCAGCATTTT. Translated, it gives CAIRGTGGAQPQHF. This chain joins TRBV6-2 or TRBV6-3 and TRBJ1-5; TRBD1 matches at 12 bases. Germline CDR1 is MNHEY and CDR2 is SVGEGT. J lost 6 bases, V lost 10 bases, and 7 bases had no gene match. The CDR3 spans 14 residues.

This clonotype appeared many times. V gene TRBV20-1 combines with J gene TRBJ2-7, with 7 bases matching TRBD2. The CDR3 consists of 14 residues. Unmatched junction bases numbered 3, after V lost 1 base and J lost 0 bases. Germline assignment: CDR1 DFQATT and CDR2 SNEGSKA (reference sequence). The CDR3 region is CSARVGGDSYEQYF. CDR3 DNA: TGCAGTGCTAGAGTGGGAGGGGACTCCTACGAGCAGTACTTC.

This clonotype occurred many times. For the CDR3, the DNA is TGTGCCACCAGTGATGGGGGACAGAGCTCTGGAAACACCATATATTTT. It yields the protein CATSDGGQSSGNTIYF. The chain combines TRBV24-1 with TRBJ1-3, with TRBD1 identical over 7 bases. The trim removed 3 bases at V and 0 bases at J, leaving 4 bases unmatched. The CDR3 extends over 16 amino acids. Germline V gene sequence: CDR1 KGHDR, CDR2 SFDVKD.

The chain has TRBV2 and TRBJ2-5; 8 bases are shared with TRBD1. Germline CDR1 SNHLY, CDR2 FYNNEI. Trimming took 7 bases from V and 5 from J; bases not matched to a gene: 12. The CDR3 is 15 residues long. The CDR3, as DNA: TGTGCCAGCACCGACAGGGGAAGGGCGAGGGAGACCCAGTACTTC. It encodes CASTDRGRARETQYF. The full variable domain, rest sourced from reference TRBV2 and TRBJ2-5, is EPEVTQTPSHQVTQMGQEVILRCVPISNHLYFYWYRQILGQKVEFLVSFYNNEISEKSEIFDDQFSVERPDGSNFTLKIRSTKLEDSAMYFCASTDRGRARETQYFGPGTRLLVL.

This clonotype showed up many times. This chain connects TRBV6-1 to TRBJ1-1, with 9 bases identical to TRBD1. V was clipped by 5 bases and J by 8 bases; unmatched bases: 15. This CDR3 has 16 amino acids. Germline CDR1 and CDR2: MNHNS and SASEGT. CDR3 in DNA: TGTGCCAGCAGTAAGACCGAACAGGGGGCGAGGTTAGAAGCTTTCTTT. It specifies CASSKTEQGARLEAFF.

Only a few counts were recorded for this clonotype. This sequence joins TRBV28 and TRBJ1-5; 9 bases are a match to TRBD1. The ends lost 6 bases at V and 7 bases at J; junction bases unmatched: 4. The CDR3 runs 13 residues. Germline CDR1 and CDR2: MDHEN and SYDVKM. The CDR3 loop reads CASRRTGEQPQHF. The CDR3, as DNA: TGTGCCAGCAGGCGGACAGGGGAACAGCCCCAGCATTTT.

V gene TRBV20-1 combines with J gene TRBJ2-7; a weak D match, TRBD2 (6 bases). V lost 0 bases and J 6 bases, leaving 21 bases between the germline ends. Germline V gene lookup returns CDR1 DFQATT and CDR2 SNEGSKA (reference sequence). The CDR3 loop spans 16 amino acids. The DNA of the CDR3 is TGCAGTGCTAGAGATCTTCCGGGGGACCCCAGCGGCGAGCAGTACTTC. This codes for CSARDLPGDPSGEQYF.

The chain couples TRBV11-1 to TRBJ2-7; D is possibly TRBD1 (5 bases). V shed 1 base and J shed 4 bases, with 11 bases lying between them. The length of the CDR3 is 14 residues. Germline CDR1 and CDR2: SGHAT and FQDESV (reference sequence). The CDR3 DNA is TGTGCCAGCAGCTTAGGAACAGGACAATACGAGCAGTACTTC. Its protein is CASSLGTGQYEQYF.

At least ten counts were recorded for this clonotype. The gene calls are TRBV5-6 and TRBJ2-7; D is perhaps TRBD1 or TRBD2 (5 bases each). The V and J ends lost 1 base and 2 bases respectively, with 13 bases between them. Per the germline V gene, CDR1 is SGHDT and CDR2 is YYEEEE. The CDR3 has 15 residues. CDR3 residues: CASSLLLRDPYEQYF. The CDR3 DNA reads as TGTGCCAGCAGCTTGCTTCTCAGGGACCCCTACGAGCAGTACTTC.

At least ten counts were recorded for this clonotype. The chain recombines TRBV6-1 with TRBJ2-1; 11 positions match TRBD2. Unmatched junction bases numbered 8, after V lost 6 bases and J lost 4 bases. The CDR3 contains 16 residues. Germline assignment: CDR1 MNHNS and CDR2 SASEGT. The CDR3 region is CASRTTSGGPYNEQFF. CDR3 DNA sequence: TGTGCCAGCAGAACCACTAGCGGGGGCCCTTACAATGAGCAGTTCTTC.

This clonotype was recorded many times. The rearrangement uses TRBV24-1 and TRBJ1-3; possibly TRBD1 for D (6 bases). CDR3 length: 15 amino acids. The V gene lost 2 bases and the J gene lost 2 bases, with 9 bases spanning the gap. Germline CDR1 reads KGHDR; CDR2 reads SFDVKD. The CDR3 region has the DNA TGTGCCACCAGTGATTACAGGGACCCTGGAAACACCATATATTTT. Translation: CATSDYRDPGNTIYF.

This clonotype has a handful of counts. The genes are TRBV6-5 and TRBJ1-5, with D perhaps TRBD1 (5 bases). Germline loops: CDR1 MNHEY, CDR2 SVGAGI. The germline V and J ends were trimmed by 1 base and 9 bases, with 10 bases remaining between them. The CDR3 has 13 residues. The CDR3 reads CASSYLQEGPQHF. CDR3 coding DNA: TGTGCCAGCAGTTACTTACAGGAGGGGCCCCAGCATTTT.

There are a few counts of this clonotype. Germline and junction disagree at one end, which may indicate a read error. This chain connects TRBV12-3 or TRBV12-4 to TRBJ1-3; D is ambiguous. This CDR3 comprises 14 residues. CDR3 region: CAGSLGNSGNTIYF. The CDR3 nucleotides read TGTGCCGGCAGTTTGGGCAACTCTGGAAACACCATATATTTT.

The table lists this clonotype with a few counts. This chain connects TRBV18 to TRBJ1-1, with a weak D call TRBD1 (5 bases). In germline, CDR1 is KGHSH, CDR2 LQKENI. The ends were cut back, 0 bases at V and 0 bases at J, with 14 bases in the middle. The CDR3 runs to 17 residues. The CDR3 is CASSPPGGGRMNTEAFF. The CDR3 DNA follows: TGTGCCAGCTCACCACCGGGGGGGGGACGAATGAACACTGAAGCTTTCTTT.

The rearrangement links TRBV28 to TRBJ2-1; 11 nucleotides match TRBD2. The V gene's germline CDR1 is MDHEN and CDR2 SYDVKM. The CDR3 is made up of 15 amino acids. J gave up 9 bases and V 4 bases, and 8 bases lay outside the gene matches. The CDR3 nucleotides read TGTGCCAGCAGTTCCCTTAGCGGGGGGGCCTTTGAGCAGTTCTTC. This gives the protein CASSSLSGGAFEQFF.

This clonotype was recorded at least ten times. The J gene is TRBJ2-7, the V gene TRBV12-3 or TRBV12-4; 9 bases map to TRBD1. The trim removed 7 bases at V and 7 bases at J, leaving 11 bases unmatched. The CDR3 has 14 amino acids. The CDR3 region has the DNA TGTGCCAGCACGCCCTTGGGGGACAGGGAAGAGCAGTACTTC. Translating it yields CASTPLGDREEQYF.

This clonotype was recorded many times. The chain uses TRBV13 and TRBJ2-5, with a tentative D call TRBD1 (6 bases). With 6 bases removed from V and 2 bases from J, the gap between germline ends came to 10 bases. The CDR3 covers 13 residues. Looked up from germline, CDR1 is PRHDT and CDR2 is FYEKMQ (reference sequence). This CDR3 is CASRIQGQETQYF. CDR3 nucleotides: TGTGCCAGCAGAATACAGGGTCAAGAGACCCAGTACTTC. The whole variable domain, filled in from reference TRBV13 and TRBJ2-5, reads AAGVIQSPRHLIKEKRETATLKCYPIPRHDTVYWYQQGPGQDPQFLISFYEKMQSDKGSIPDRFSAQQFSDYHSELNMSSLELGDSALYFCASRIQGQETQYFGPGTRLLVL.

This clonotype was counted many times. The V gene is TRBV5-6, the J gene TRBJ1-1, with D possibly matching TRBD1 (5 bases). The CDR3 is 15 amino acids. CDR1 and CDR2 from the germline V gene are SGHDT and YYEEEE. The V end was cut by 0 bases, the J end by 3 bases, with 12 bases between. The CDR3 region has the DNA TGTGCCAGCAGCTTGGCCCCAGGGATGGACACTGAAGCTTTCTTT. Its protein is CASSLAPGMDTEAFF.

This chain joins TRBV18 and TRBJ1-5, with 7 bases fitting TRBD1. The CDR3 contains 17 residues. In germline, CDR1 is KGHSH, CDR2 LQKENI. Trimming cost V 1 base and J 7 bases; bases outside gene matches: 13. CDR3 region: CASSPQKMTGRRQPQHF. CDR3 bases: TGTGCCAGCTCACCACAGAAAATGACAGGGCGGCGACAGCCCCAGCATTTT.

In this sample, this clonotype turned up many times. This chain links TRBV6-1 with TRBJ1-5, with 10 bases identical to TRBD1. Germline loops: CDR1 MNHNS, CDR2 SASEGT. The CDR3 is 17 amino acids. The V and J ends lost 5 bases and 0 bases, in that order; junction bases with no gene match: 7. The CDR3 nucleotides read TGTGCCAGCAGTCCCGGGACAGGGGTAAATAGCAATCAGCCCCAGCATTTT. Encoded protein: CASSPGTGVNSNQPQHF.

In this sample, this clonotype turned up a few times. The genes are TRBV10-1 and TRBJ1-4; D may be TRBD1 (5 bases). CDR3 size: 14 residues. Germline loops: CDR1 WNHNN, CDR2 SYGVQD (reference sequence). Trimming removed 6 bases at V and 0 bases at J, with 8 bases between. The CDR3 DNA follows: TGCGCCAGCAGCTCAGGGACAACTAATGAAAAACTGTTTTTT. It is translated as CASSSGTTNEKLFF.

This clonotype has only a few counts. The CDR3 region is CASSMTGIGGPQHF. CDR3 sequence (DNA): TGTGCCAGTAGTATGACAGGGATTGGGGGGCCCCAGCATTTT. This chain links TRBV19 with TRBJ1-5, with 7 bases fitting TRBD1. CDR1 and CDR2 (germline): LNHDA, SQIVND (reference sequence). The CDR3 consists of 14 residues. After removal of 3 bases from V and 9 bases from J, the junction contained 8 bases not matched to a gene.

CDR3 sequence reads: CASSPRDRAEAFF. Written as DNA, the CDR3 is TGTGCCAGCAGTCCCAGGGACAGGGCTGAAGCTTTCTTT. V gene TRBV6-1 combines with J gene TRBJ1-1; TRBD1 aligns across 9 bases. The V and J ends lost 5 bases and 6 bases, in that order; junction bases with no gene match: 4. Germline CDR1 and CDR2: MNHNS and SASEGT. The CDR3 is 13 residues long.

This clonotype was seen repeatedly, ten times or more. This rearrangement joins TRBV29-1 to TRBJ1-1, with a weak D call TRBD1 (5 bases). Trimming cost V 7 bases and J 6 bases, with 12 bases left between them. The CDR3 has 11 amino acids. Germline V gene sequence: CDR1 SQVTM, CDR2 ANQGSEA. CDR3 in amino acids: CSARQGPEAFF. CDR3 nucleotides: TGCAGCGCAAGGCAGGGACCTGAAGCTTTCTTT. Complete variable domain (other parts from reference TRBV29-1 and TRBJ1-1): SAVISQKPSRDICQRGTSLTIQCQVDSQVTMMFWYRQQPGQSLTLIATANQGSEATYESGFVIDKFPISRPNLTFSTLTVSNMSPEDSSIYLCSARQGPEAFFGQGTRLTVV.

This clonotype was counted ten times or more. DNA of the CDR3: TGCGCCAGCAGCCAAGATCCAGGGGTTGGAAACACCATATATTTT. It translates to CASSQDPGVGNTIYF. The rearrangement links TRBV4-1 to TRBJ1-3; D possibly corresponds to TRBD1 (6 bases). V lost 0 bases, J lost 3 bases, and 9 bases lay in between. Looked up from germline, CDR1 is MGHRA and CDR2 is YSYEKL. The CDR3 consists of 15 residues.

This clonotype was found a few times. CDR3 sequence (DNA): TGCGCCAGCAGCTTGGGTACCATGACCGGGGAGCTGTTTTTT. Translation: CASSLGTMTGELFF. The rearrangement joins TRBV5-1 to TRBJ2-2; D gene ambiguous. This CDR3 is 14 amino acids long. Germline V gene sequence: CDR1 SGHRS, CDR2 YFSETQ. Trimming left V 0 bases short and J 5 bases short, with 8 bases between.

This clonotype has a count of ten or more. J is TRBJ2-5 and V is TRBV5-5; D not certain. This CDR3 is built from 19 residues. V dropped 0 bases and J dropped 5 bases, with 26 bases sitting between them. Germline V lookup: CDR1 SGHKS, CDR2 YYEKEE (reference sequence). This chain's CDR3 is CASSLVWLIGPTDTETQYF. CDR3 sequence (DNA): TGTGCCAGCAGCTTGGTTTGGCTAATCGGCCCAACGGATACTGAGACCCAGTACTTC.

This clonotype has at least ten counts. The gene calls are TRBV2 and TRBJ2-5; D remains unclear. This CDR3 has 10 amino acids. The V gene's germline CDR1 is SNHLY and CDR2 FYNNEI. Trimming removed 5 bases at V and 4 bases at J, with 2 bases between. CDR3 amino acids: CASSLETQYF. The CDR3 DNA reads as TGTGCCAGCAGTTTAGAGACCCAGTACTTC. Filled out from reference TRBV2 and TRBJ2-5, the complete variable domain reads EPEVTQTPSHQVTQMGQEVILRCVPISNHLYFYWYRQILGQKVEFLVSFYNNEISEKSEIFDDQFSVERPDGSNFTLKIRSTKLEDSAMYFCASSLETQYFGPGTRLLVL.

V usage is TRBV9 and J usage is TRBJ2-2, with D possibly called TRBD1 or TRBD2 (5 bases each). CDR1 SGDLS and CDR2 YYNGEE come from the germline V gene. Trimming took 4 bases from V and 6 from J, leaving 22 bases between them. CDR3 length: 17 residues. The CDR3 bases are TGTGCCAGCAGCCCCCAGGCGGGCAGAAAGGGGTCCGGGGAGCTGTTTTTT. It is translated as CASSPQAGRKGSGELFF.

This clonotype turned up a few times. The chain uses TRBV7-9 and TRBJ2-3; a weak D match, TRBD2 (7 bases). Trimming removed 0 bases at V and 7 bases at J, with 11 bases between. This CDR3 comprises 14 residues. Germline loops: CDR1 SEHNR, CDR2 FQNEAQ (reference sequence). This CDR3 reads CASSLAGGPNTQYF. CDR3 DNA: TGTGCCAGCAGCTTAGCGGGGGGGCCAAATACGCAGTATTTT.

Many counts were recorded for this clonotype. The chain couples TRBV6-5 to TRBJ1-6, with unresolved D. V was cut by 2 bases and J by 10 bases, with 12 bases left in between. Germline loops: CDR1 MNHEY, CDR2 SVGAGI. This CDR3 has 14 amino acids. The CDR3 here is CASSYGGSSSPLHF. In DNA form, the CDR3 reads TGTGCCAGCAGTTACGGCGGCTCCTCCTCACCCCTCCACTTT.

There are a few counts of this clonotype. DNA of the CDR3: TGTGCCACCAGCAGAGACCCGCGGGGGGGAGGGACTCGCACAGATACGCAGTATTTT. Translation: CATSRDPRGGGTRTDTQYF. The V and J genes are TRBV15 and TRBJ2-3; 9 nucleotides match TRBD2. Germline CDR1 is LNHNV and CDR2 is YYDKDF (reference sequence). This CDR3 is 19 amino acids long. V was clipped by 0 bases and J by 1 base; unmatched bases: 11.